Listed below are T cell receptor beta chains from one sample, sequenced in a study of OX40 agonist ivuxolimab in advanced cancers. The protocol was immunoSEQ multiplex PCR, while the TCRdb copy is restricted to in-frame clones and leaves out a portion. The sample consists of roughly 90,000 clones, around 85% of them appearing once. Specimen: CD4+ or CD8+ T cells sorted from blood, collected in a trial of the OX40 agonist ivuxolimab. The receptors derive from an adult with an advanced solid tumor such as melanoma, head and neck, liver or kidney cancer. The CDR3 runs from the conserved cysteine through the conserved F or W. D genes are given only for firm matches. Some rows mark clone size as missing; the rest say once, few, many or name a class of expanded clone.

NA	TRBV29-1	TRBJ2-4	NA	CSVEPTGRVGIQYF	TGCAGCGTTGAGCCGACAGGCCGGGTTGGCATTCAGTACTTC
NA	TRBV5-1	TRBJ2-7	NA	CASSLAGVTLGSYEQYF	TGCGCCAGCAGCTTGGCTGGGGTGACCCTCGGGTCCTACGAGCAGTACTTC
TRBD2	TRBV10-1	TRBJ2-1	few	CASSEPSSGGPTGRAFHEQFF	TGCGCCAGCAGTGAGCCGTCGTCCGGGGGCCCCACCGGGAGGGCCTTCCATGAGCAGTTCTTC
NA	TRBV12-5	TRBJ1-1	NA	CASGLVSTEAFF	TGTGCTAGTGGTTTGGTCAGCACTGAAGCTTTCTTT
NA	TRBV15	TRBJ1-4	NA	CATSNWGEKLFF	TGTGCCACCAGCAATTGGGGCGAAAAACTGTTTTTT
TRBD1	TRBV19	TRBJ2-1	NA	CASSYRDRDYNEQFF	TGTGCCAGTAGTTACCGGGACAGGGACTACAATGAGCAGTTCTTC
NA	TRBV9	TRBJ1-6	NA	CASSVDGKGSYNSPLHF	TGTGCCAGCAGCGTGGATGGGAAGGGGAGTTATAATTCACCCCTCCACTTT
NA	TRBV11-2	TRBJ2-1	NA	CASSRSTSSYNEQFF	TGTGCCAGCAGCCGATCGACTAGCTCCTACAATGAGCAGTTCTTC
NA	TRBV30	TRBJ2-5	NA	CAWRTRGETQYF	TGTGCCTGGAGGACTAGGGGAGAGACCCAGTACTTC
NA	TRBV5-1	TRBJ1-1	NA	CASSLVGWGTEAFF	TGCGCCAGCAGCTTAGTTGGCTGGGGGACTGAAGCTTTCTTT
TRBD1	TRBV18	TRBJ1-2	NA	CASSPPSDRNYGYTF	TGTGCCAGCTCACCTCCTTCGGACAGGAACTATGGCTACACCTTC
NA	TRBV4-1	TRBJ1-6	NA	CASNRQASYNSPLHF	TGCGCCAGCAACCGACAGGCCTCCTATAATTCACCCCTCCACTTT
TRBD1	TRBV9	TRBJ2-2	NA	CASSATQGIAGELFF	TGTGCCAGCAGCGCAACACAGGGGATAGCCGGGGAGCTGTTTTTT
NA	TRBV7-3	TRBJ2-1	NA	CASSLGLGDNEQFF	TGTGCCAGCAGCCTGGGACTGGGGGACAATGAGCAGTTCTTC
NA	TRBV4-2	TRBJ1-6	NA	CASSQDDARGGGVSPLHF	TGTGCCAGCAGCCAAGATGACGCCCGGGGAGGGGGGGTTTCACCCCTCCACTTT
NA	TRBV5-5	TRBJ1-2	NA	CASSYQANYGYTF	TGTGCCAGCAGCTACCAAGCTAACTATGGCTACACCTTC
NA	TRBV5-1	TRBJ2-5	NA	CASSFAQETQYF	TGCGCCAGCAGCTTCGCCCAAGAGACCCAGTACTTC
NA	TRBV4-2	TRBJ1-2	few	CASSQEPEGGYGYTF	TGTGCCAGCAGCCAAGAACCAGAAGGGGGGTATGGCTACACCTTC
TRBD1	TRBV19	TRBJ1-2	NA	CASSAGQGLDYGYTF	TGTGCCAGTAGTGCCGGACAGGGCCTCGACTATGGCTACACCTTC
NA	TRBV7-3	TRBJ2-2	NA	CASSLTGEGPGELFF	TGTGCCAGCAGCTTAACTGGAGAGGGACCCGGGGAGCTGTTTTTT
TRBD2	TRBV6-6	TRBJ2-1	NA	CASSPPGLAYNEQFF	TGTGCCAGCAGTCCACCGGGACTAGCGTACAATGAGCAGTTCTTC
NA	TRBV27	TRBJ1-6	few	CASGQRHNSPLHF	TGTGCCAGTGGACAGCGGCACAATTCACCCCTCCACTTT
NA	TRBV15	TRBJ1-4	once	CATSRQSRANEKLFF	TGTGCCACCAGCAGACAATCTAGGGCTAATGAAAAACTGTTTTTT
TRBD2	TRBV5-6	TRBJ2-5	NA	CASSGGPSGAHQETQYF	TGTGCCAGCAGCGGGGGACCTAGCGGAGCGCACCAAGAGACCCAGTACTTC
TRBD1	TRBV5-5	TRBJ1-2	NA	CASSLVRDRGPLANYGYTF	TGTGCCAGCAGCTTGGTCCGGGACAGGGGGCCATTAGCTAACTATGGCTACACCTTC
NA	TRBV18	TRBJ2-7	NA	CASSPTTDYEQYF	TGTGCCAGCTCACCAACCACCGACTACGAGCAGTACTTC
NA	TRBV5-8	TRBJ1-3	NA	CASTPGRNSGNTIYF	TGTGCCAGCACCCCGGGACGTAACTCTGGAAACACCATATATTTT
TRBD1	TRBV27	TRBJ1-4	once	CASSFRTGFNEKLFF	TGTGCCAGCAGTTTCAGGACAGGGTTTAATGAAAAACTGTTTTTT
TRBD1	TRBV27	TRBJ2-7	NA	CASSYGDTGAYEQYF	TGTGCCAGCAGCTATGGGGATACAGGGGCCTACGAGCAGTACTTC
TRBD2	TRBV9	TRBJ2-3	once	CASSVVGLAMPDTQYF	TGTGCCAGCAGCGTAGTAGGACTAGCTATGCCAGATACGCAGTATTTT
NA	TRBV6-1	TRBJ2-3	once	CASIPTATTDTQYF	TGTGCCAGCATCCCAACAGCTACCACAGATACGCAGTATTTT
TRBD2	TRBV30	TRBJ2-1	NA	CAWSGTSGRNDEQFF	TGTGCCTGGAGTGGGACTAGCGGGAGGAACGATGAGCAGTTCTTC
TRBD2	TRBV7-3	TRBJ2-7	few	CASSLMPAGVVEQYF	TGTGCCAGCAGCTTAATGCCAGCGGGAGTAGTCGAGCAGTACTTC
TRBD2	TRBV27	TRBJ2-1	NA	CASSFSRRGVYNEQFF	TGTGCCAGCAGTTTCTCTAGGCGGGGGGTTTACAATGAGCAGTTCTTC
NA	TRBV7-2	TRBJ2-1	NA	CASSLMARVANEQFF	TGTGCCAGCAGCTTAATGGCCCGAGTGGCCAATGAGCAGTTCTTC
NA	TRBV30	TRBJ1-1	few	CAWSSMMNTEAFF	TGTGCCTGGAGTTCGATGATGAACACTGAAGCTTTCTTT
TRBD1	TRBV18	TRBJ2-2	NA	CASSPFISRQGATGELFF	TGTGCCAGCTCACCCTTCATCTCACGACAGGGTGCCACCGGGGAGCTGTTTTTT
TRBD2	TRBV7-3	TRBJ2-2	NA	CASSLAAPSNTGELFF	TGTGCCAGCAGCCTAGCGGCACCATCGAACACCGGGGAGCTGTTTTTT
NA	TRBV4-1	TRBJ2-1	few	CASSQDGSSYNEQFF	TGCGCCAGCAGCCAAGATGGGAGCTCCTACAATGAGCAGTTCTTC
TRBD1	TRBV9	TRBJ2-3	NA	CASSANDRDITDTQYF	TGTGCCAGCAGCGCGAATGACAGGGACATCACAGATACGCAGTATTTT
NA	TRBV19	TRBJ1-2	NA	CASEDTTNYGYTF	TGTGCCAGCGAGGACACAACTAACTATGGCTACACCTTC
NA	TRBV28	TRBJ2-1	NA	CASSLPDEQFF	TGTGCCAGCAGTTTACCCGATGAGCAGTTCTTC
TRBD1	TRBV5-1	TRBJ1-2	NA	CASSLAGTGNYGYTF	TGCGCCAGCAGCTTGGCGGGGACAGGGAACTATGGCTACACCTTC
TRBD2	TRBV11-1	TRBJ2-2	NA	CASSLGLAGTGELFF	TGTGCCAGCAGCCTAGGGCTAGCGGGGACCGGGGAGCTGTTTTTT
TRBD1	TRBV2	TRBJ2-3	NA	CASSGQGADTQYF	TGTGCCAGCAGCGGACAGGGCGCAGATACGCAGTATTTT
TRBD1	TRBV2	TRBJ1-2	once	CASSVGTGRNYYGYTF	TGTGCCAGCAGCGTCGGGACAGGGCGTAATTACTATGGCTACACCTTC
NA	TRBV18	TRBJ2-7	NA	CASSPPGRSYEQYF	TGTGCCAGCTCACCCCCGGGTCGCTCCTACGAGCAGTACTTC
NA	TRBV7-2	TRBJ1-3	NA	CASSLSFTSGNTIYF	TGTGCCAGCAGCTTAAGTTTTACATCTGGAAACACCATATATTTT
TRBD1	TRBV9	TRBJ2-7	NA	CASSGGTGVIYEQYF	TGTGCCAGCAGCGGAGGGACAGGCGTTATCTACGAGCAGTACTTC
TRBD1	TRBV7-6	TRBJ2-6	NA	CASSLEKRGPGANVLTF	TGTGCCAGCAGCTTGGAGAAGAGGGGGCCTGGGGCCAACGTCCTGACTTTC
NA	TRBV2	TRBJ1-2	once	CASRGTGNYGYTF	TGTGCCAGCAGGGGAACAGGGAACTATGGCTACACCTTC
NA	TRBV7-8	TRBJ2-1	once	CASIPNRRTYEQFF	TGTGCCAGCATTCCGAACCGCCGAACGTATGAGCAGTTCTTC
NA	TRBV5-6	TRBJ1-4	NA	CASSVGHPASGKLFF	TGTGCCAGCAGTGTAGGGCACCCCGCGTCAGGAAAACTGTTTTTT
TRBD1	TRBV5-4	TRBJ2-7	NA	CASSLGQGLTYEQYF	TGTGCCAGCAGCCTGGGACAGGGGCTAACCTACGAGCAGTACTTC
TRBD1	TRBV7-3	TRBJ2-3	few	CASSFSTGGDQDTQYF	TGTGCCAGCAGCTTCTCGACAGGGGGCGATCAAGATACGCAGTATTTT
NA	TRBV28	TRBJ2-2	NA	CASRSPKGPTGELFF	TGTGCCAGCAGATCACCTAAGGGGCCCACCGGGGAGCTGTTTTTT
NA	TRBV25-1	TRBJ2-3	NA	CASQRGTDTQYF	TGTGCCAGCCAGCGGGGCACAGATACGCAGTATTTT
NA	TRBV28	TRBJ1-2	NA	CASSSSGGESYGYTF	TGTGCCAGCAGTTCCTCCGGCGGCGAAAGCTATGGCTACACCTTC
NA	TRBV7-8	TRBJ1-1	NA	CASSLALGSGVTEAFF	TGTGCCAGCAGCTTAGCGCTCGGTTCCGGGGTTACTGAAGCTTTCTTT
NA	TRBV5-1	TRBJ2-2	NA	CASYRTAGAGELFF	TGCGCCAGCTACCGGACAGCCGGGGCCGGGGAGCTGTTTTTT